This T cell receptor (beta chain) was retrieved from a study of radiotherapy plus CTLA-4 blockade in lung cancer. The CDR3 has 13 amino acids. Germline lookup yields CDR1 MNHEY and CDR2 SMNVEV (reference sequence). J lost 5 bases, V lost 7 bases, and 7 bases had no gene match. Sequencing was performed with immunoSEQ multiplex PCR; in TCRdb, only in-frame clones are kept and a portion is missing. The data contain roughly 73,000 clones, roughly 87% of them singletons. The sequences come from peripheral blood, collected from a patient treated with radiotherapy plus ipilimumab. The rearrangement uses TRBV27 and TRBJ2-5; TRBD1 matches 7 bases. This TCR derives from a human donor with non-small cell lung cancer that progressed on radiotherapy plus ipilimumab. Here the CDR3 reads CASKNRGGETQYF. As DNA, the CDR3 is TGTGCCAGCAAGAACAGGGGTGGGGAGACCCAGTACTTC.